These 5 T cell receptor beta chains were all obtained from the same sample, sequenced in a study of molecular identifiers for immune sequencing clone quantification. TCRdb analysed the PCR reads with MiXCR anew, one entry per CDR3 protein. The data contain some 590,000 distinct CDR3 sequences, roughly 23% of them singletons. The sample consisted of naive CD8+ T cells from blood, with Jurkat cell RNA spiked in. Documented subset: FACS-sorted CD8+CD4-CCR7+CD45RA+ naive T cells. The receptors were gathered from a human donor in good health. Some libraries in this study had Jurkat cell RNA spiked in.

This clonotype came up once. It may be a read error: a sequence one base away is much more abundant. DNA for the CDR3: TGCAGCGTTGAGTACCGCGGCGAGCAGTACTTC. Translated, it gives CSVEYRGEQYF. The chain links TRBV29-1 to TRBJ2-7; D not certain. The CDR3 sequence is 11 residues long. Germline values: CDR1 SQVTM, CDR2 ANQGSEA. V was pared by 3 bases and J by 6 bases, with 9 bases between.

This clonotype was detected ten times or more. V gene TRBV2 combines with J gene TRBJ2-7; D ambiguous. CDR1 is SNHLY, CDR2 FYNNEI, per germline. V gave up 9 bases and J gave up 4 bases, with 13 bases separating them. The CDR3 is 12 residues long. CDR3 region: CASALVGYEQYF. Here the CDR3 DNA reads TGTGCCAGTGCCCTAGTAGGGTACGAGCAGTACTTC.

As concerns this clonotype: This sequence may be a read error, since a much larger clone differs from it by one base. This chain uses TRBV28 with TRBJ1-1, with 7 bases lining up with TRBD1. CDR3 size: 15 residues. Germline CDR1 is MDHEN and CDR2 is SYDVKM. The DNA of the CDR3 is TGTACCAGCAGTTTTGGGGACAGATCGGTAGCTGAAGCTTTCTTT. This sequence encodes CTSSFGDRSVAEAFF. Combining the CDR3 with reference TRBV28 and TRBJ1-1 gives the whole variable domain DVKVTQSSRYLVKRTGEKVFLECVQDMDHENMFWYRQDPGLGLRLIYFSYDVKMKEKGDIPEGYSVSREKKERFSLILESASTNQTSMYLCTSSFGDRSVAEAFFGQGTRLTVV.

The V gene is TRBV4-2, the J gene TRBJ1-2, with D uncertain. CDR1 and CDR2 from the germline V gene are LGHNA and YNFKEQ. The ends were cut back, 0 bases at V and 4 bases at J, with 12 bases in the middle. The CDR3 runs to 15 residues. The CDR3 DNA reads as TGTGCCAGCAGCCAAGAAATGGAAGGACTCTATGGCTACACCTTC. Amino acids: CASSQEMEGLYGYTF.

V usage is TRBV30 and J usage is TRBJ2-7; 9 bases align to TRBD2. The CDR3 runs to 16 residues. Germline-derived CDR1 and CDR2 are GTSNPN and SVGIG (reference sequence). Losses at the gene ends were 2 bases for V and 5 bases for J; bases not matched to a gene: 13. This CDR3 is CAWSHGPSGIFDEQYF. The CDR3 DNA sequence: TGTGCCTGGAGTCACGGGCCTAGCGGGATCTTCGACGAGCAGTACTTC.